This is a list of T cell receptor beta chains from one sample in a study of blood T cells in healthy people across ages. MiXCR, applied by TCRdb to the 5' RACE reads, yields one record per CDR3 protein. The table records some 760,000 distinct CDR3 sequences, 20% to 30% of them present only once. Separately, the same data were catalogued under a study of T cells of mothers and their children.

Sequences were obtained from blood. These receptors were obtained from a boy aged 5 to 17 in good health. The CDR3 runs from the conserved cysteine through the conserved F or W. The D gene is left open where the match is weak. Some rows mark clone size as missing; the rest say once, few, many or name a class of expanded clone.

few	TRBV24-1	TRBJ2-1	TRBD1	TGTGCCACCAGTGATTCCGGACAGGGCTCCTACAATGAGCAGTTCTTC	CATSDSGQGSYNEQFF
few	TRBV29-1	TRBJ1-2	.	TGCAGCGTTGGCCAGGGTTCTAACTATGGCTACACCTTC	CSVGQGSNYGYTF
few	TRBV7-2	TRBJ1-2	.	TGTGCCAGCAGCTTAGAGCCGAGTACAGGGTGGAGTACCTTC	CASSLEPSTGWSTF
.	TRBV7-3	TRBJ2-2	TRBD1	TGTGCCAGCAGCTTTGACAGGGGCACCGGGGAGCTGTTTTTT	CASSFDRGTGELFF
.	TRBV11-2	TRBJ2-7	TRBD2	TGTGCCAGCAGCTTAGAAGCGGGGGTTGGAGACTACGAGCAGTACTTC	CASSLEAGVGDYEQYF
.	TRBV7-9	TRBJ2-1	.	TGTGCCAGCAGCCTAGGGACGAATTACAATGAGCAGTTCTTC	CASSLGTNYNEQFF
.	TRBV19	TRBJ1-1	.	TGTGCCAGTAGTATAGATGCAGAGACAGAGCACTGGGCTGAAGCTTTCTTT	CASSIDAETEHWAEAFF
.	TRBV2	TRBJ2-1	TRBD2	TGTGCCAGCACAGGGCTAGCGGGAGAGCAGTTCTTC	CASTGLAGEQFF
.	TRBV19	TRBJ1-2	.	TGTGCCAGTAGTATCAGCACTAACTATGGCTACACCTTC	CASSISTNYGYTF
few	TRBV24-1	TRBJ2-1	TRBD2	TGTGCCACCAGGGTCAGCGGGGGGGACGAGCAGTTCTTC	CATRVSGGDEQFF
.	TRBV3-1	TRBJ2-5	.	TGTGCCAGCAGCTCACAAGGAGGGTTTATGGCCAAAGAGACCCAGTACTTC	CASSSQGGFMAKETQYF
.	TRBV6-6	TRBJ2-4	.	TGTGCCAGCAGTTACAGCCTTTCGGACATTCAGTACTTC	CASSYSLSDIQYF
.	TRBV10-3	TRBJ1-4	TRBD1	TGTGCCATCAGTGAAAGGGGGCTCGGGGGTGAAAAACTGTTTTTT	CAISERGLGGEKLFF
.	TRBV20-1	TRBJ1-1	TRBD1	TGCAGTGCCGGGACAGACGTGAACACTGAAGCTTTCTTT	CSAGTDVNTEAFF
.	TRBV9	TRBJ1-2	.	TGTGCCAGCAGTCCAGAGAACGACTATGGCTACACCTTC	CASSPENDYGYTF
many	TRBV29-1	TRBJ2-1	.	TGCAGCGTTGGAGGGGGGGGTCTAAACAATGAGCAGTTCTTC	CSVGGGGLNNEQFF
.	TRBV4-3	TRBJ2-2	.	TGCGCCAGCAGCCGAGGGTCGGTAGACACCGGGGAGCTGTTTTTT	CASSRGSVDTGELFF
.	TRBV7-3	TRBJ1-6	TRBD1	TGTGCCAGCAGCTCTACAGGGGAGAATTCACCCCTCCACTTT	CASSSTGENSPLHF
few	TRBV6-2/TRBV6-3	TRBJ2-1	.	TGTGCCAGCAGTCGCCCTACAATACGGGTCAACAATGAGCAGTTCTTC	CASSRPTIRVNNEQFF
.	TRBV29-1	TRBJ1-6	.	TGCAGCGTTGAAGTTGACGTGGAGAGCTCCTATAATTCACCCCTCCACTTT	CSVEVDVESSYNSPLHF
few	TRBV7-9	TRBJ2-7	.	TGTGCCAGCACCTTCACAGGAATTTCTTCCTACGAGCAGTACTTC	CASTFTGISSYEQYF
.	TRBV18	TRBJ2-3	.	TGTGCCAGCTCACCGCCCGGGGGCACAGATACGCAGTATTTT	CASSPPGGTDTQYF
.	TRBV28	TRBJ2-1	TRBD2	TGTGCCAGCAGTTTCGGGGGACTAGCGTCCAATGAGCAGTTCTTC	CASSFGGLASNEQFF
few	TRBV21-1	TRBJ2-1	.	TGTGCCAGCAGCATGGGCGGAGACTACAATGAGCAGTTCTTC	CASSMGGDYNEQFF
.	TRBV20-1	TRBJ1-2	.	TGCAGTGCTAGAGGCGAATACCGGACGGGGGGCTCTCATGGCTACACCTTC	CSARGEYRTGGSHGYTF
.	TRBV5-5	TRBJ2-7	.	TGTGCCAGCAACTATTTTGTGGGAACAACCACCTACGAGCAGTACTTC	CASNYFVGTTTYEQYF
.	TRBV4-2	TRBJ2-5	TRBD2	TGTGCCAGCAGCCAAGATTCCCGGGAGGGCCTTTGGAATGAGCAGCTCTTC	CASSQDSREGLWNEQLF
few	TRBV5-1	TRBJ1-2	.	TGCGCCAGCAGCTTGGCCACGGGGGGATCCGGCTATGGCTACACCTTC	CASSLATGGSGYGYTF
.	TRBV12-3/TRBV12-4	TRBJ1-1	.	TGTGCCAGCAGTTCGTGGCAACCAAACACTGAGGCTTTCTTT	CASSSWQPNTEAFF
.	TRBV28	TRBJ1-3	.	TGTGCCAGCAGTCTCTCTACTACAGGGCTAGGAAACACCATATATTTT	CASSLSTTGLGNTIYF
.	TRBV6-4	TRBJ2-3	TRBD2	TGTGCCAGCAGTCCCGGGGAGGGAAGCTACACAGATACGCAGTATTTT	CASSPGEGSYTDTQYF
few	TRBV9	TRBJ1-3	.	TGTGCCAGCAGCGTGGAGGGGTTTGGAAACACCATATATTTT	CASSVEGFGNTIYF
.	TRBV20-1	TRBJ2-5	.	TGCAGTGCTAGAGCTAACCTTATCCAGACCCAGTACTTC	CSARANLIQTQYF
.	TRBV20-1	TRBJ2-7	TRBD1	TGCAGTGCTAGAAGGTCCAGGGGGTCCCTTTATTACGAGCAGTACTTC	CSARRSRGSLYYEQYF
.	TRBV4-3	TRBJ2-1	.	TGCGCCAGCAGCCAAGATTGGAGGGGCTCCTACAATGAGCAGTTCTTC	CASSQDWRGSYNEQFF
.	TRBV29-1	TRBJ1-6	.	TGCAGCGTTGCTATCGGAGCTGGGCGCTCCTATAATTCACCCCTCCACTTT	CSVAIGAGRSYNSPLHF
few	TRBV29-1	TRBJ2-7	.	TGCAGCGTTACAGGGTTTAACGACGAGCAGTACTTC	CSVTGFNDEQYF
few	TRBV6-1	TRBJ2-1	.	TGTGCCAGCAGTGATCACCCGAGCTCCTACAATGAGCAGTTCTTC	CASSDHPSSYNEQFF
few	TRBV20-1	TRBJ1-1	.	TGCAGTGCTAGAGGGCAGGGGAGGAACACTGAAGCTTTCTTT	CSARGQGRNTEAFF
.	TRBV27	TRBJ1-1	.	TGTGCCAGCAGTCTATCGGGGCAGGGGCTTTGGAACACTGAAGCTTTCTTT	CASSLSGQGLWNTEAFF
.	TRBV4-3	TRBJ2-1	TRBD1	TGCGCCAGCAGCCAAACCCGGGGGACAGGGGTCTACAATGAGCAGTTCTTC	CASSQTRGTGVYNEQFF
few	TRBV12-3/TRBV12-4	TRBJ2-5	.	TGTGCCAGCAGACTAGCTTCTGCCACCCAAGAGACCCAGTACTTC	CASRLASATQETQYF
.	TRBV5-1	TRBJ2-4	TRBD2	TGCGCCAGCAGCTTGGCTAGCGGGGACATTCAGTACTTC	CASSLASGDIQYF
.	TRBV4-3	TRBJ2-6	TRBD1	TGCGCCAGCAGCCCAGGGACAGGGGCTTTCTCTGGGGCCAACGTCCTGACTTTC	CASSPGTGAFSGANVLTF
few	TRBV7-7	TRBJ2-7	.	TGTGCTAGCAGCCCGGCCCGGACGGGATACGAGCAGTACTTC	CASSPARTGYEQYF
.	TRBV27	TRBJ2-7	.	TGTGCCAGCAGTGGCAAGGGACCAACCTACGAGCAGTACTTC	CASSGKGPTYEQYF
.	TRBV12-3/TRBV12-4	TRBJ1-4	.	TGTGCCAGCATGGCCGAGGGTAATGAAAAACTGTTTTTT	CASMAEGNEKLFF
.	TRBV6-1	TRBJ1-2	.	TGTGCCAGCACGCGGGGAGGGGCTAACTATGGCTACACCTTC	CASTRGGANYGYTF
.	TRBV6-4	TRBJ2-2	.	TGTGCCAGCATGCGGGGCCCCGGCACCGGGGAGCTGTTTTTT	CASMRGPGTGELFF
many	TRBV7-9	TRBJ2-7	TRBD1	TGTGCCAGCAGCCCCACGACAGGGAACGAGCAGTACTTC	CASSPTTGNEQYF
.	TRBV5-1	TRBJ2-6	.	TGCGCCAGCAGCGCCGGGAGCTCTGGGGCCAACGTCCTGACTTTC	CASSAGSSGANVLTF
.	TRBV6-2/TRBV6-3	TRBJ2-3	TRBD1	TGTGCCAGCAACCCCCGAGGACAGGGGAGAGATACGCAGTATTTT	CASNPRGQGRDTQYF
.	TRBV5-1	TRBJ1-4	.	TGCGCCAGCGCATCCTCATCCGGGGGGGGTGAAAAACTGTTTTTT	CASASSSGGGEKLFF
few	TRBV25-1	TRBJ1-4	.	TGTGCCAGCAGTGAATTCAAGGGAGCTAATGAAAAACTGTTTTTT	CASSEFKGANEKLFF
.	TRBV7-3	TRBJ1-1	.	TGTGCCAGCAGCTTCAAGGGGTCCTCTGAAGCTTTCTTT	CASSFKGSSEAFF